These 8 T cell receptor beta chains were sequenced from one sample in a study of cytomegalovirus exposure and HLA in healthy donors. Profiled with immunoSEQ multiplex PCR; TCRdb holds only in-frame clones, not every one. The sample yields roughly 60,000 clones, about 90% seen once. The specimen was PBMCs. All receptors derive from a woman under 30 in good health and CMV-seronegative.

V usage is TRBV6-1 and J usage is TRBJ2-7; D may be TRBD1 (6 bases). Between the trimmed V and J ends, which lost 3 bases and 3 bases, there was a span of 15 bases. Per germline, CDR1 MNHNS and CDR2 SASEGT. There are 15 residues in the CDR3. The CDR3 sequence: CASSDLQDSYYEQYF. The CDR3 coding sequence is TGTGCCAGCAGTGACCTACAGGACAGCTACTACGAGCAGTACTTC.

This rearrangement joins TRBV5-8 to TRBJ2-7; 8 bases are shared with TRBD2. From germline, CDR1 is SGHTS and CDR2 YDEGEE. This CDR3 is built from 16 residues. The V gene end was trimmed by 1 base and the J gene end by 2 bases; junction bases not matched to a gene: 8. The CDR3 DNA is TGTGCCAGCAGCTTGTGGACAGCGGGAGCCCCCTACGAGCAGTACTTC. As protein: CASSLWTAGAPYEQYF. Full variable domain (remainder filled in from reference TRBV5-8 and TRBJ2-7): EAGVTQSPTHLIKTRGQQATLRCSPISGHTSVYWYQQALGLGLQFLLWYDEGEERNRGNFPPRFSGRQFPNYSSELNVNALELEDSALYLCASSLWTAGAPYEQYFGPGTRLTVT.

The V gene is TRBV5-1, the J gene TRBJ2-2, with 7 nucleotides matching TRBD1. V was clipped by 4 bases and J by 7 bases; unmatched bases: 1. This CDR3 has 12 residues. CDR1 and CDR2 (germline): SGHRS, YFSETQ. In DNA, the CDR3 is TGCGCCAGCAGCAGGACAGGCGGGGAGCTGTTTTTT. It codes for CASSRTGGELFF.

This chain uses TRBV28 with TRBJ2-3; maybe TRBD2 (6 bases). Germline loops: CDR1 MDHEN, CDR2 SYDVKM. V lost 0 bases to trimming and J lost 0 bases, with 22 bases between them. This CDR3 has 20 residues. CDR3 nucleotides: TGTGCCAGCAGTTTATGGATAGCGGATATAAACCGTGCTAGCACAGATACGCAGTATTTT. Its translation is CASSLWIADINRASTDTQYF.

The J gene is TRBJ2-3, the V gene TRBV6-1; D might be TRBD2 (6 bases). Trimming stripped 6 bases from V and 4 bases from J, with 17 bases between. The CDR3 consists of 15 residues. Per germline, CDR1 MNHNS and CDR2 SASEGT. The CDR3 sequence: CASSDRGFWADTQYF. The CDR3 DNA is TGTGCCAGCAGCGATCGGGGGTTTTGGGCAGATACGCAGTATTTT.

V and J are TRBV6-5 and TRBJ1-3, with 8 bases lining up with TRBD1. The V and J ends lost 6 bases and 4 bases, in that order; junction bases with no gene match: 5. The CDR3 is 14 residues long. CDR1 and CDR2 from the germline V gene are MNHEY and SVGAGI. The CDR3 coding sequence is TGTGCCAGCAGGGACAGGGTGGGAGGAAACACCATATATTTT. Its translation is CASRDRVGGNTIYF.

V and J are TRBV7-8 and TRBJ1-2, with D possibly TRBD1 on 5 matching bases. This CDR3 comprises 15 residues. Trimming took 2 bases from V and 4 from J, leaving 14 bases between them. Germline V gene lookup returns CDR1 SGHVS and CDR2 FQNEAQ. CDR3 in DNA: TGTGCCAGCAGCTTAACGGTCGCGGGGGGCTATGGCTACACCTTC. This gives the protein CASSLTVAGGYGYTF.

The rearrangement joins TRBV6-1 to TRBJ2-7; tentative D call: TRBD2 (6 bases). In germline, CDR1 is MNHNS, CDR2 SASEGT. The CDR3 covers 13 residues. V lost 6 bases to trimming and J lost 2 bases, with 11 bases between them. CDR3 loop: CASSGTPPYEQYF. The CDR3 nucleotides are TGTGCCAGCAGCGGGACTCCCCCCTACGAGCAGTACTTC.